These 17 T cell receptor beta chains originate from one sample sequenced in a study of blood T cell repertoires in COVID-19. Assay used: immunoSEQ multiplex PCR; TCRdb lists only in-frame clones, some missing. The sample includes over 140,000 clones, roughly 80% of them seen just once. Source material: peripheral blood. These receptors all come from a woman aged 60 to 75 with acute or convalescent COVID-19.

The chain has TRBV19 and TRBJ1-2; 10 bases match TRBD1. V lost 7 bases, J lost 7 bases, and 6 bases stayed unmatched. Germline V lookup: CDR1 LNHDA, CDR2 SQIVND (reference sequence). CDR3 length: 13 residues. CDR3 DNA: TGTGCCAGTACTCCTGACAGGGGGCTTGGCTACACCTTC. It yields the protein CASTPDRGLGYTF.

In its sample, this clone was seen once. The rearrangement joins TRBV19 to TRBJ1-2, with 7 nucleotides matching TRBD1. CDR1 and CDR2 from the germline V gene are LNHDA and SQIVND (reference sequence). After removal of 2 bases from V and 5 bases from J, the junction contained 14 bases not matched to a gene. The CDR3 is 17 amino acids. The CDR3 DNA follows: TGTGCCAGTAGTATAATCGTTCAGGGGGTTAACATTTATGGCTACACCTTC. It encodes CASSIIVQGVNIYGYTF. Full variable domain (rest looked up from reference TRBV19 and TRBJ1-2): DGGITQSPKYLFRKEGQNVTLSCEQNLNHDAMYWYRQDPGQGLRLIYYSQIVNDFQKGDIAEGYSVSREKKESFPLTVTSAQKNPTAFYLCASSIIVQGVNIYGYTFGSGTRLTVV.

This sequence joins TRBV30 and TRBJ2-7, with 7 nucleotides matching TRBD2. The ends lost 0 bases at V and 6 bases at J; junction bases unmatched: 8. The CDR3 runs 14 residues. Germline loops: CDR1 GTSNPN, CDR2 SVGIG (reference sequence). The CDR3 bases are TGTGCCTGGAGTGTTCGGGGGAGGGGAGGCGAGCAGTACTTC. The encoded protein is CAWSVRGRGGEQYF.

The CDR3 region has the DNA TGCAGTGCTGAAGGGGTTTACGAGCAGTACTTC. It translates to CSAEGVYEQYF. The V gene is TRBV20-1, the J gene TRBJ2-7; TRBD1 is a possible D gene (5 bases). With 5 bases removed from V and 4 bases from J, the gap between germline ends came to 9 bases. In germline, CDR1 is DFQATT, CDR2 SNEGSKA (reference sequence). The CDR3 covers 11 residues.

The gene calls are TRBV3-1 (or the pseudogene TRBV3-2) and TRBJ2-7; D perhaps matches TRBD1 (6 bases). CDR1 is LGHDT, CDR2 YNNKEL, per germline (reference sequence). Trimming stripped 4 bases from V and 5 bases from J, with 18 bases between. The CDR3 is 15 residues long. CDR3 sequence: CASSRGQSFLNEQYF. CDR3 in DNA: TGTGCCAGCAGCCGTGGACAGAGCTTCCTGAACGAGCAGTACTTC.

V is TRBV25-1 and J is TRBJ1-6; D possibly corresponds to TRBD1 (5 bases). This CDR3 contains 15 residues. CDR1 and CDR2 from the germline V gene are MGHDK and SYGVNS. V was cut by 5 bases and J by 10 bases, with 18 bases left in between. CDR3 DNA: TGTGCCAGCAGTATCCACGAAATACCAGGGTCACCCCTCCACTTT. Translation: CASSIHEIPGSPLHF.

J is TRBJ2-1 and V is TRBV28, with TRBD2 matching 9 bases. Germline CDR1 is MDHEN and CDR2 is SYDVKM. There are 15 residues in the CDR3. The V gene end was trimmed by 3 bases and the J gene end by 6 bases; junction bases not matched to a gene: 6. As DNA, the CDR3 is TGTGCCAGCAGTTTTGGGGGACTAGCTACCAATGAGCAGTTCTTC. Its translation: CASSFGGLATNEQFF.

This clone appeared once. The rearrangement joins TRBV27 to TRBJ1-6; D unclear. V was cut by 5 bases and J by 0 bases, with 8 bases left in between. The V gene's germline CDR1 is MNHEY and CDR2 SMNVEV (reference sequence). CDR3 length: 15 amino acids. This CDR3 reads CASSDISSYNSPLHF. In DNA form, the CDR3 reads TGTGCCAGCAGTGACATCAGCTCCTATAATTCACCCCTCCACTTT.

CDR3 nucleotide sequence: TGTGCCAGCAGTCCAGCGGGACCCTACGAGCAGTACTTC. It yields the protein CASSPAGPYEQYF. This rearrangement joins TRBV12-3 or TRBV12-4 to TRBJ2-7; 7 nucleotides line up with TRBD2. Losses at the gene ends were 5 bases for V and 2 bases for J; bases not matched to a gene: 3. CDR3 length equals 13 residues.

The DNA for the CDR3 is TGTGCCTGGAGTGTAGCTTTTGACTATGGCTACACCTTC. Its protein is CAWSVAFDYGYTF. The rearrangement joins TRBV30 to TRBJ1-2; unclear D gene. The CDR3 loop spans 13 amino acids. The V and J ends lost 0 bases and 3 bases respectively, with 8 bases between them. CDR1 and CDR2 (germline): GTSNPN, SVGIG (reference sequence). Full variable domain (remainder filled in from reference TRBV30 and TRBJ1-2): SQTIHQWPATLVQPVGSPLSLECTVEGTSNPNLYWYRQAAGRGLQLLFYSVGIGQISSEVPQNLSASRPQDRQFILSSKKLLLSDSGFYLCAWSVAFDYGYTFGSGTRLTVV.

J is TRBJ1-5 and V is TRBV11-2; weak D call: TRBD1 (5 bases). Per the germline V gene, CDR1 is SGHAT and CDR2 is FQNNGV. The CDR3 sequence is 15 residues long. The V end lost 5 bases, the J end lost 1 base, and 12 bases lay between the germline ends. The CDR3 loop reads CASSVTEGSNQPQHF. CDR3 DNA: TGTGCCAGCAGCGTAACGGAGGGGAGCAATCAGCCCCAGCATTTT.

J is TRBJ1-1 and V is TRBV15; D perhaps matches TRBD1 (5 bases). This CDR3 spans 12 amino acids. Germline V gives CDR1 LNHNV, CDR2 YYDKDF (reference sequence). Trimming stripped 0 bases from V and 7 bases from J, with 6 bases between. CDR3 DNA: TGTGCCACCAGCAGAGACCAGGGTGAAGCTTTCTTT. It is translated as CATSRDQGEAFF. The variable domain in full, with the rest retrieved from reference TRBV15 and TRBJ1-1, is DAMVIQNPRYQVTQFGKPVTLSCSQTLNHNVMYWYQQKSSQAPKLLFHYYDKDFNNEADTPDNFQSRRPNTSFCFLDIRSPGLGDTAMYLCATSRDQGEAFFGQGTRLTVV.

The V and J genes are TRBV29-1 and TRBJ2-1, with TRBD2 matching over 14 bases. In germline, CDR1 is SQVTM, CDR2 ANQGSEA. This CDR3 is built from 15 residues. With V trimmed by 3 bases and J by 6 bases, 4 bases remained unmatched. The DNA for the CDR3 is TGCAGCGTTGACCCGGGACTAGCGGGAGTCAATGAGCAGTTCTTC. This sequence encodes CSVDPGLAGVNEQFF.

This chain uses TRBV25-1 with TRBJ2-1; TRBD2 agrees at 7 bases. The junction had 7 bases not matched to a gene; V was cut back by 7 bases and J by 1 base. CDR1 and CDR2 (germline): MGHDK, SYGVNS. The CDR3 sequence is 15 residues long. CDR3 coding DNA: TGTGCCAGCACCCCCGGGAGGAGGTCCTACAATGAGCAGTTCTTC. This gives the protein CASTPGRRSYNEQFF.

The chain uses TRBV4-2 and TRBJ2-1; tentative D call: TRBD1 (5 bases). The germline V gene has CDR1 LGHNA and CDR2 YNFKEQ. Trimming removed 2 bases at V and 3 bases at J, with 14 bases between. This CDR3 contains 16 residues. The CDR3 nucleotides are TGTGCCAGCAGCCAATCGGGTTCGACAGTCTACAATGAGCAGTTCTTC. This gives the protein CASSQSGSTVYNEQFF.

This rearrangement joins TRBV4-1 to TRBJ1-2, with D possibly being TRBD1 (5 bases). From germline, CDR1 is MGHRA and CDR2 YSYEKL. Trimming removed 0 bases at V and 3 bases at J, with 5 bases between. The CDR3 consists of 13 residues. Here the CDR3 DNA reads TGCGCCAGCAGCCAAGACAGGGACTATGGCTACACCTTC. Amino acid sequence: CASSQDRDYGYTF.

The chain is built from TRBV5-4 and TRBJ2-2; 7 nucleotides agree with TRBD1. Germline CDR1 reads SGHNT; CDR2 reads YYREEE (reference sequence). This CDR3 comprises 14 residues. The ends lost 3 bases at V and 6 bases at J; junction bases unmatched: 5. The CDR3, as DNA: TGTGCCAGCAGCTCGCTGACAGGGCCCGGGGAGCTGTTTTTT. As protein: CASSSLTGPGELFF. Complete variable domain (other parts from reference TRBV5-4 and TRBJ2-2): ETGVTQSPTHLIKTRGQQVTLRCSSQSGHNTVSWYQQALGQGPQFIFQYYREEENGRGNFPPRFSGLQFPNYSSELNVNALELDDSALYLCASSSLTGPGELFFGEGSRLTVL.